What follows are 17 T cell receptor beta chains derived from one specimen sequenced in a study of cytomegalovirus exposure and HLA in healthy donors. The PCR had 60 Vbeta and 13 Jbeta primers. Profiled with immunoSEQ multiplex PCR; TCRdb holds only in-frame clones, not every one. Among approximately 140,000 clones listed, over 60% were seen once. Sequencing was carried out using PBMCs. These receptors all stem from a woman aged 45-59 years in good health and CMV-seronegative.

The V and J genes are TRBV2 and TRBJ2-7; 10 bases match TRBD1. Trimming removed 1 base from V and 9 bases from J; junction bases left unmatched: 6. Looked up from germline, CDR1 is SNHLY and CDR2 is FYNNEI. The CDR3 has 14 residues. CDR3 coding DNA: TGTGCCAGCAGTGAAGGAGGACAGGGGGTCGGGCAGTACTTC. Translated: CASSEGGQGVGQYF.

This clone has just one count. The gene calls are TRBV25-1 and TRBJ2-5, with a possible D match to TRBD1 (5 bases). The J call is in doubt because the DNA end fits TRBJ2-7 better. CDR3 length equals 14 residues. From germline, CDR1 is MGHDK and CDR2 SYGVNS. CDR3 sequence: CASSEARVGYEQYF. Written as DNA, the CDR3 is TGTGCCAGCAGTGAGGCCAGGGTGGGCTACGAGCAGTACTTC.

This clone has a single count. The chain recombines TRBV28 with TRBJ1-6; D is unclear. Germline V gene lookup returns CDR1 MDHEN and CDR2 SYDVKM. The CDR3 covers 16 residues. Deletions cut 3 bases from V and 7 bases from J, with 16 bases between. The CDR3 DNA reads as TGTGCCAGCAGTTTCCGGCAGGACCGGGAGAATTCACCCCTCCACTTT. This gives the protein CASSFRQDRENSPLHF. Complete variable domain (other parts from reference TRBV28 and TRBJ1-6): DVKVTQSSRYLVKRTGEKVFLECVQDMDHENMFWYRQDPGLGLRLIYFSYDVKMKEKGDIPEGYSVSREKKERFSLILESASTNQTSMYLCASSFRQDRENSPLHFGNGTRLTVT.

This chain joins TRBV29-1 and TRBJ1-5; 10 bases line up with TRBD1. V dropped 6 bases and J dropped 3; count of bases not matched to a gene: 5. The germline V gene has CDR1 SQVTM and CDR2 ANQGSEA. CDR3 length equals 14 residues. The DNA for the CDR3 is TGCAGCGTCGAGACAGGGGGCCCCAATCAGCCCCAGCATTTT. It is translated as CSVETGGPNQPQHF.

This clone showed up just once. The CDR3 is CASSPGLGAALYEQYF. The DNA of the CDR3 is TGCGCCAGCAGCCCTGGCTTGGGGGCGGCGCTTTACGAGCAGTACTTC. This chain connects TRBV5-1 to TRBJ2-7; D perhaps matches TRBD1 (6 bases). Deletions cut 4 bases from V and 4 bases from J, with 21 bases between. The V gene's germline CDR1 is SGHRS and CDR2 YFSETQ. The CDR3 contains 16 residues.

V gene TRBV7-3 combines with J gene TRBJ2-3, with 12 bases aligning to TRBD2. The germline V gene encodes CDR1 SGHTA and CDR2 FQGTGA. V shed 5 bases and J 0 bases; nucleotides not matched to a gene: 9. This CDR3 has 18 amino acids. As DNA, the CDR3 is TGTGCCAGCAGCCCCCGGAGGACTAGCGGGGCGAGCACAGATACGCAGTATTTT. It specifies CASSPRRTSGASTDTQYF. The full variable domain, with the rest looked up from reference TRBV7-3 and TRBJ2-3, is GAGVSQTPSNKVTEKGKYVELRCDPISGHTALYWYRQSLGQGPEFLIYFQGTGAADDSGLPNDRFFAVRPEGSVSTLKIQRTERGDSAVYLCASSPRRTSGASTDTQYFGPGTRLTVL.

The genes are TRBV28 and TRBJ2-5; 7 positions match TRBD2. The CDR3 totals 14 residues. Looked up from germline, CDR1 is MDHEN and CDR2 is SYDVKM. Losses at the gene ends were 8 bases for V and 3 bases for J; bases not matched to a gene: 9. The chain's CDR3 is CASHWGGREETQYF. CDR3 nucleotides: TGTGCCAGCCACTGGGGGGGGAGGGAAGAGACCCAGTACTTC.

The chain uses TRBV7-2 and TRBJ2-7; 7 nucleotides align to TRBD1. V shed 5 bases and J 8 bases; nucleotides not matched to a gene: 3. The CDR3 runs 11 residues. Germline V gene lookup returns CDR1 SGHTA and CDR2 FQGNSA. The CDR3 reads CASSLRGQQYF. Here the CDR3 DNA reads TGTGCCAGCAGCCTTAGGGGGCAGCAGTACTTC.

This sequence joins TRBV19 and TRBJ2-5; 9 bases match TRBD1. V dropped 1 base and J dropped 5; count of bases not matched to a gene: 11. CDR3 size: 17 residues. The V gene's germline CDR1 is LNHDA and CDR2 SQIVND (reference sequence). CDR3 nucleotide sequence: TGTGCCAGTAGTATAGCGACAGGGGGATTCGTTCAGGAGACCCAGTACTTC. This encodes CASSIATGGFVQETQYF.

The V call is TRBV4-3, the J call TRBJ2-6, with 7 bases fitting TRBD1. The germline V gene encodes CDR1 LGHNA and CDR2 YSLEER. After removal of 2 bases from V and 4 bases from J, the junction contained 8 bases not matched to a gene. There are 17 residues in the CDR3. CDR3 sequence (DNA): TGCGCCAGCAGCCAATGGTACAGGGGCGGCGGGGCCAACGTCCTGACTTTC. This sequence encodes CASSQWYRGGGANVLTF.

With respect to this clone: An end of the junction does not agree with germline; a read error may underlie this. V usage is TRBV15 and J usage is TRBJ2-7, with D hard to call. The germline V gene has CDR1 LNHNV and CDR2 YYDKDF (reference sequence). The CDR3 length is 14 residues. DNA for the CDR3: TGTGTCACCAGCAGATTAGAGTCCCCCGACGAGCAGTACTTC. Protein product: CVTSRLESPDEQYF.

V is TRBV2 and J is TRBJ2-1, with 7 bases that match TRBD2. Per germline, CDR1 SNHLY and CDR2 FYNNEI. V lost 1 base and J lost 3; bases outside the gene matches: 3. The CDR3 totals 15 residues. CDR3 sequence reads: CASSEGSGGYNEQFF. In nucleotides, the CDR3 is TGTGCCAGCAGTGAAGGCTCGGGGGGCTACAATGAGCAGTTCTTC.

The chain uses TRBV28 and TRBJ1-4; D is perhaps TRBD1 (5 bases). This CDR3 comprises 14 residues. V shed 6 bases and J shed 4 bases, with 12 bases lying between them. Germline V lookup: CDR1 MDHEN, CDR2 SYDVKM. CDR3 region: CASRAAGVNEKLFF. CDR3 DNA sequence: TGTGCCAGCAGGGCGGCGGGGGTTAATGAAAAACTGTTTTTT.

The chain links TRBV30 to TRBJ2-7; TRBD1 matches at 7 bases. Germline V gives CDR1 GTSNPN, CDR2 SVGIG (reference sequence). Trimming removed 3 bases from V and 0 bases from J; junction bases left unmatched: 5. CDR3 length: 14 amino acids. In DNA form, the CDR3 reads TGTGCCTGGAGCCGGGACAGTAACTCCTACGAGCAGTACTTC. Its translation is CAWSRDSNSYEQYF.

The chain combines TRBV9 with TRBJ2-7; D may be TRBD1 (6 bases). This CDR3 has 15 residues. CDR1 and CDR2 (germline): SGDLS, YYNGEE. Trimming cost V 0 bases and J 4 bases, with 14 bases left between them. CDR3 loop: CASSVGQGSKYEQYF. The CDR3 nucleotides are TGTGCCAGCAGCGTAGGGCAGGGGAGCAAGTACGAGCAGTACTTC.

The rearrangement uses TRBV2 and TRBJ2-5, with 11 bases identical to TRBD2. The V gene's germline CDR1 is SNHLY and CDR2 FYNNEI. The CDR3 extends over 14 amino acids. The J segment lost 4 bases and the V segment lost 5 bases, leaving 3 bases of the junction unmatched. CDR3 amino acids: CASSLAGGRETQYF. The DNA for the CDR3 is TGTGCCAGCAGTTTAGCGGGGGGGCGAGAGACCCAGTACTTC.

The chain recombines TRBV2 with TRBJ2-2, with TRBD1 identical over 7 bases. The CDR3 is made up of 14 amino acids. Germline CDR1 and CDR2: SNHLY and FYNNEI. J gave up 1 base and V 5 bases, and 1 base lay outside the gene matches. In DNA form, the CDR3 reads TGTGCCAGCAGTCGGGACAGGAACACCGGGGAGCTGTTTTTT. The encoded protein is CASSRDRNTGELFF.